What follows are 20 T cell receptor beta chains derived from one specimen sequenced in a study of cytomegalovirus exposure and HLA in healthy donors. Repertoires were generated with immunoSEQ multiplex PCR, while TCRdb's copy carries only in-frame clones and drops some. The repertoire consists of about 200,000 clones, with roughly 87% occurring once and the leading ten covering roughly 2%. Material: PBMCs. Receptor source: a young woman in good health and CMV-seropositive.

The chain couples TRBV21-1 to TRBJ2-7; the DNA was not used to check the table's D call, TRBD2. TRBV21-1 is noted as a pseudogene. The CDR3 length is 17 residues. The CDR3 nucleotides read TGTGCCAGCAGCGAGGACGGGACTAGCGGGAGAAGGTACGAGCAGTACTTC. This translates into CASSEDGTSGRRYEQYF.

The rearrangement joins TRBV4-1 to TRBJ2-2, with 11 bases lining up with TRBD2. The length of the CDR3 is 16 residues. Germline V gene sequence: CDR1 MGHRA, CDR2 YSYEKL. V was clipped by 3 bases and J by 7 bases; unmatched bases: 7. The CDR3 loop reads CASSHLAGGPDGELFF. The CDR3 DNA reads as TGCGCCAGCAGCCATTTAGCGGGAGGGCCCGACGGGGAGCTGTTTTTT.

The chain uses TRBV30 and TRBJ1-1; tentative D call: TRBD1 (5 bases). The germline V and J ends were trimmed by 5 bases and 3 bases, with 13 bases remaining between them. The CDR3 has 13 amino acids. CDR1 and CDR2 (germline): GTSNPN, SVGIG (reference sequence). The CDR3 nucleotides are TGTGCCTGGTCAAGGGGAGGGCACACTGAAGCTTTCTTT. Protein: CAWSRGGHTEAFF. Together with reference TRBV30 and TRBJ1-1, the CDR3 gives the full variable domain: SQTIHQWPATLVQPVGSPLSLECTVEGTSNPNLYWYRQAAGRGLQLLFYSVGIGQISSEVPQNLSASRPQDRQFILSSKKLLLSDSGFYLCAWSRGGHTEAFFGQGTRLTVV.

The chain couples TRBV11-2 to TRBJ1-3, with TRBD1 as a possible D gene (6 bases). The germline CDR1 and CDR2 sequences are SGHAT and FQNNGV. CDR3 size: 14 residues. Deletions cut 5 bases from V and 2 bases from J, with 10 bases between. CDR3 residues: CASSPQGTGNTIYF. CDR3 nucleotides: TGTGCCAGCAGCCCCCAGGGGACTGGAAACACCATATATTTT.

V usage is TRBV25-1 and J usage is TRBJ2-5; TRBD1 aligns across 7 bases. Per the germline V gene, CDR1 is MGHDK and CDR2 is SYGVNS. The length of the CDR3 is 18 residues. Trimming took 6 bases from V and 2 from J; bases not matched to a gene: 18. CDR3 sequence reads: CASSQDRASIWRQETQYF. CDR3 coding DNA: TGTGCCAGCAGCCAAGACAGGGCGTCGATATGGAGGCAAGAGACCCAGTACTTC.

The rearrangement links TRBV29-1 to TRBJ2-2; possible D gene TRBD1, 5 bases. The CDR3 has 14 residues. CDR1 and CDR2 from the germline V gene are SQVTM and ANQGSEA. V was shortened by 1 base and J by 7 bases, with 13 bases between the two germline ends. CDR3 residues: CSVEAGSGHGELFF. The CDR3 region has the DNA TGCAGCGTTGAAGCCGGCTCAGGACACGGGGAGCTGTTTTTT.

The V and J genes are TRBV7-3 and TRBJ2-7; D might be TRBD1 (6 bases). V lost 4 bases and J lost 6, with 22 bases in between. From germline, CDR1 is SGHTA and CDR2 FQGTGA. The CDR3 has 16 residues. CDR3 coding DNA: TGTGCCAGCAGCTCGCCACTACAGGGTGCGAGCGGCGAGCAGTACTTC. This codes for CASSSPLQGASGEQYF.

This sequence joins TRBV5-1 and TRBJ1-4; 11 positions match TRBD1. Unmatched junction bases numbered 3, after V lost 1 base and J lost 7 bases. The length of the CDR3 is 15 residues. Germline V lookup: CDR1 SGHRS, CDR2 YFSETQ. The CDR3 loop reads CASSLSGTGGEKLFF. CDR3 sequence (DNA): TGCGCCAGCAGCTTGTCCGGGACAGGGGGTGAAAAACTGTTTTTT. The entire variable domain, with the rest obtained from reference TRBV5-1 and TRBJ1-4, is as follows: KAGVTQTPRYLIKTRGQQVTLSCSPISGHRSVSWYQQTPGQGLQFLFEYFSETQRNKGNFPGRFSGRQFSNSRSEMNVSTLELGDSALYLCASSLSGTGGEKLFFGSGTQLSVL.

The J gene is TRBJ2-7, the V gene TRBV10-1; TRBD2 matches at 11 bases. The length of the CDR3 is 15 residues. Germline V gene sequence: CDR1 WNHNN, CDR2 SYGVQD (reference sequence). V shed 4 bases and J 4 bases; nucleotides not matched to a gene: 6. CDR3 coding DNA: TGCGCCAGCAGTGGGACTAGCGGGTCGGGGTACGAGCAGTACTTC. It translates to CASSGTSGSGYEQYF.

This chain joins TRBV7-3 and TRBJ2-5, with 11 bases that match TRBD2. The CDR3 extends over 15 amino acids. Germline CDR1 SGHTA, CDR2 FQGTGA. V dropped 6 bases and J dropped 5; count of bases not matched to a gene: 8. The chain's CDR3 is CASRPGTSGSETQYF. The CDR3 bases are TGTGCCAGCAGACCCGGTACTAGCGGGAGTGAGACCCAGTACTTC. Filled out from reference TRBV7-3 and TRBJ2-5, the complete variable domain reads GAGVSQTPSNKVTEKGKYVELRCDPISGHTALYWYRQSLGQGPEFLIYFQGTGAADDSGLPNDRFFAVRPEGSVSTLKIQRTERGDSAVYLCASRPGTSGSETQYFGPGTRLLVL.

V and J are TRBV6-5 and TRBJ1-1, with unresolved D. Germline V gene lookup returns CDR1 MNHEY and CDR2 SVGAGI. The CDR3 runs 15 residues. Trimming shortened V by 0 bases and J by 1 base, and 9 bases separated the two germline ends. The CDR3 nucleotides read TGTGCCAGCAGTTACTCAGAGGGTCGGAACACTGAAGCTTTCTTT. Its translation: CASSYSEGRNTEAFF.

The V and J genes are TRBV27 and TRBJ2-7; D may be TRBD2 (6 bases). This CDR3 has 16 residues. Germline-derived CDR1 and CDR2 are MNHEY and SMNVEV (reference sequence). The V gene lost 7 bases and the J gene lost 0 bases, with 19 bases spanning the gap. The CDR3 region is CASTELSGRSSYEQYF. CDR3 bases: TGTGCCAGCACCGAACTCAGCGGGCGTAGCTCCTACGAGCAGTACTTC.

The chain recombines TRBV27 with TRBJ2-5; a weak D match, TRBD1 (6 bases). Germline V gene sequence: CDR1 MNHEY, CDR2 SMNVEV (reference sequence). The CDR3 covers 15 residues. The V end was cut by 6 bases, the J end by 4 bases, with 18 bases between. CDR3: CASRSLSLGGETQYF. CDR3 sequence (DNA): TGTGCCAGCAGATCCTTGTCCCTAGGGGGAGAGACCCAGTACTTC.

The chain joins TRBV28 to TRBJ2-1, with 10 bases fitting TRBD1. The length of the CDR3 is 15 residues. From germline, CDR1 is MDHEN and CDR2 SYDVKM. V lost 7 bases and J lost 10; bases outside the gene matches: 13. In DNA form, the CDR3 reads TGTGCCAGCACCACCATGCGTAGGGACAGGGGAGAGCAGTTCTTC. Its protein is CASTTMRRDRGEQFF.

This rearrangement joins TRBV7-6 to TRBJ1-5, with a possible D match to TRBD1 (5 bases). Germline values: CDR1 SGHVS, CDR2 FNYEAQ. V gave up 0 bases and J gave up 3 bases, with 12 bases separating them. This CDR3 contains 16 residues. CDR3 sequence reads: CASSLAAGYVNQPQHF. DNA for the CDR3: TGTGCCAGCAGCTTAGCGGCAGGGTATGTCAATCAGCCCCAGCATTTT.

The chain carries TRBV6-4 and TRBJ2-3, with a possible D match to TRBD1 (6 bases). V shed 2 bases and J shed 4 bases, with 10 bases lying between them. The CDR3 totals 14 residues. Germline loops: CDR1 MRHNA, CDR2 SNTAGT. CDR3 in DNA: TGTGCCAGCAGTGACACAGGGATGGCAGATACGCAGTATTTT. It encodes CASSDTGMADTQYF.

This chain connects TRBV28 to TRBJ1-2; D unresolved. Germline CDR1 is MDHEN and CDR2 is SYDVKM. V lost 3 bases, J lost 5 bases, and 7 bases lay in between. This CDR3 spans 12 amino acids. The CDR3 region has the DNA TGTGCCAGCAGTTTTCTAGATTATGGCTACACCTTC. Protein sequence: CASSFLDYGYTF.

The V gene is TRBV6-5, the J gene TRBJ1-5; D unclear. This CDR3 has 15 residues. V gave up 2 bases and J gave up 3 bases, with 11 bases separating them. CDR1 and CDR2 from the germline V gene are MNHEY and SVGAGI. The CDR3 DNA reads TGTGCCAGCAGTTACAGGGAGGGCTACAATCAGCCCCAGCATTTT. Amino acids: CASSYREGYNQPQHF.

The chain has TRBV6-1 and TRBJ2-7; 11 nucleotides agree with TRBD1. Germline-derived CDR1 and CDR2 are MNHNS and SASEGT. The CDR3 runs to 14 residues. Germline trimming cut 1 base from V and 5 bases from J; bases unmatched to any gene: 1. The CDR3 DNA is TGTGCCAGCAGTGAAGGGACAGGGGGCCACGAGCAGTACTTC. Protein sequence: CASSEGTGGHEQYF.

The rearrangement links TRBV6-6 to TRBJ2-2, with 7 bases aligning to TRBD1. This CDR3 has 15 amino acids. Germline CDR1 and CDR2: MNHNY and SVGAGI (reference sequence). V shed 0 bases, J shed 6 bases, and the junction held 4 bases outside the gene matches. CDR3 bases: TGTGCCAGCAGTTACTCAGGACAGGCAGCCGGGGAGCTGTTTTTT. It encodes CASSYSGQAAGELFF.